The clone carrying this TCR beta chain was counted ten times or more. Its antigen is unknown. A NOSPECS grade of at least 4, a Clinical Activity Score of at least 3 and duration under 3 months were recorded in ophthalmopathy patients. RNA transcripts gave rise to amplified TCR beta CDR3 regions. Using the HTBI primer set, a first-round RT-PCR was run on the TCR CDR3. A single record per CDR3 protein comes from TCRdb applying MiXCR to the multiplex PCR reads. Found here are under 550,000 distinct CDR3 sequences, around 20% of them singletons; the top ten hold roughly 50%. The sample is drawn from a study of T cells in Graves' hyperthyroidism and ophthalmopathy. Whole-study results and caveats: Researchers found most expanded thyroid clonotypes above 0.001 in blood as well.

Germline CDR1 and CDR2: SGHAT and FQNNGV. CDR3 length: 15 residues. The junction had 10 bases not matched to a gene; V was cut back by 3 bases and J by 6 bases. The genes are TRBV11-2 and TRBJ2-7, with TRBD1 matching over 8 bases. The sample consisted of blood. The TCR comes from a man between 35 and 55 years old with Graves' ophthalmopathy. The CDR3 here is CASSLQGAGGAEQYF. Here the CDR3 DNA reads TGTGCCAGCAGCTTGCAGGGGGCAGGGGGCGCCGAGCAGTACTTC.